This T cell receptor beta chain was sequenced during a study of blood T cell repertoires in COVID-19. Study-wide background: Italy, Spain and the United States were the sources of the convalescent and acute COVID-19 samples. T cells, B-cell-depleted T cells, or PBMCs supplied cDNA or gDNA.

Original processing methods: Reference gene primer amplification gave estimated nucleated cell counts. Only in-frame clones appear in the TCRdb table, and some are missing; sequencing was by immunoSEQ multiplex PCR. V and J calls and clone size follow that table, whereas D and trimming were derived from the DNA. Of about 180,000 clones in the sample, approximately 86% were seen once. The germline gives CDR1 LGHDT, CDR2 YNNKEL (reference sequence). Trimming shortened V by 0 bases and J by 0 bases, and 11 bases separated the two germline ends. The CDR3 is made up of 17 amino acids. This chain uses TRBV3-1 (or the pseudogene TRBV3-2) with TRBJ2-2; D might be TRBD2 (5 bases). This receptor was identified in a man between 45 and 60 years old with active or convalescent COVID-19. Specimen: peripheral blood. CDR3 coding DNA: TGTGCCAGCAGCCAAGATTCCGCCGGGGCGAACACCGGGGAGCTGTTTTTT. Its translation: CASSQDSAGANTGELFF.